The clone carrying this T cell receptor beta chain was recorded only once. This entry belongs to a study of CD8 T cells in Susac syndrome. With random hexamers, reverse transcription was performed on about 0.5 to 1 ug of RNA. An immunoSEQ multiplex PCR generated amplified TCR beta CDR3 products spanning 54 Vbeta and 13 Jbeta. TCRdb reprocessed the immunoSEQ multiplex PCR reads via MiXCR and lists one record per CDR3 protein. The sample shows 150,000 to 200,000 distinct CDR3 sequences, approximately 95% of them seen only once. The CDR3 consists of 15 residues. CDR1 and CDR2 from the germline V gene are GTSNPN and SVGIG (reference sequence). The V end lost 0 bases, the J end lost 4 bases, and 15 bases lay between the germline ends.

The sequencing input was CD4+ T cells from PBMCs. This TCR came from a human donor with Susac syndrome. The chain combines TRBV30 with TRBJ2-5; D possibly uses TRBD1 or TRBD2 (5 bases each). Written as DNA, the CDR3 is TGTGCCTGGAGTGTAACGGTGGGACCTCGAGAGACCCAGTACTTC. Amino acid sequence: CAWSVTVGPRETQYF.